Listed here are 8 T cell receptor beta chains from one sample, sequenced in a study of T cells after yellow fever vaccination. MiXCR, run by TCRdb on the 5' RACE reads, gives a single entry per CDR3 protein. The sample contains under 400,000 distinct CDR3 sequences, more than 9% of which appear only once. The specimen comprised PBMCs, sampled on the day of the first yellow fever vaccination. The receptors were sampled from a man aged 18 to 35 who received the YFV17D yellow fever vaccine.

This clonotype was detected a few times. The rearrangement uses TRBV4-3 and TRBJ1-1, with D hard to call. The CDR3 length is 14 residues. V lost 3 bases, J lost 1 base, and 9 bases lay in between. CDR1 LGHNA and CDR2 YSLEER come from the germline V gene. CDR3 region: CASSHFKGNTEAFF. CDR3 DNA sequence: TGCGCCAGCAGCCATTTCAAGGGGAACACTGAAGCTTTCTTT.

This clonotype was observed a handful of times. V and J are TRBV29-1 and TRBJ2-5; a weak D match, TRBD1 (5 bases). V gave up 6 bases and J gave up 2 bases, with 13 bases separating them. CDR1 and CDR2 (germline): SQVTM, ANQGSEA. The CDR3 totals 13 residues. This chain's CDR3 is CSVGPTEQETQYF. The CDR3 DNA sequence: TGCAGCGTAGGCCCGACAGAACAAGAGACCCAGTACTTC.

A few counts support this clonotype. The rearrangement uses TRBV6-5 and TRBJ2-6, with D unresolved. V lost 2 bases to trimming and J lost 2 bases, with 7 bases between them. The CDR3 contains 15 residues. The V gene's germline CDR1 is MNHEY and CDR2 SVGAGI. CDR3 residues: CASSYAPTGANVLTF. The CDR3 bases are TGTGCCAGCAGTTACGCCCCTACTGGGGCCAACGTCCTGACTTTC.

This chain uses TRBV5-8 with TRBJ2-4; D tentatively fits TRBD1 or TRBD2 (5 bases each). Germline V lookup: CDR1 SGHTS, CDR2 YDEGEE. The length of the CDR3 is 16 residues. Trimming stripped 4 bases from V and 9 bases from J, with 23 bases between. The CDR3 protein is CASSPGRDEQPGIQYF. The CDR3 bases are TGTGCCAGCAGCCCCGGCCGGGACGAGCAACCAGGCATTCAGTACTTC.

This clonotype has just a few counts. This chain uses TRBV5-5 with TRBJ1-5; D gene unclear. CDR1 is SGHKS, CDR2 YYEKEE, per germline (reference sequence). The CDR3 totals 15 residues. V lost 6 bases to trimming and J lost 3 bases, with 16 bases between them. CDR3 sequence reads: CASILDLGTNQPQHF. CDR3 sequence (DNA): TGTGCCAGCATCCTAGATCTGGGAACCAATCAGCCCCAGCATTTT.

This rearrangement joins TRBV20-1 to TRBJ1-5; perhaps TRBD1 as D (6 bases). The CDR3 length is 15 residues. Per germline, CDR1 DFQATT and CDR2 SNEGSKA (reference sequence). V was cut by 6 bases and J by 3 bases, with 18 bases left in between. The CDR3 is CSAAVGGRNNQPQHF. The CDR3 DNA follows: TGCAGTGCCGCCGTCGGGGGGCGAAACAATCAGCCCCAGCATTTT.

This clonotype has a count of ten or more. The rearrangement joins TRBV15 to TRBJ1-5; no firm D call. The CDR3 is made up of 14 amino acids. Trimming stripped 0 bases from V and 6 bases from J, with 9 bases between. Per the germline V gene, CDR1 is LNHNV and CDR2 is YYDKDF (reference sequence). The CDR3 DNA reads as TGTGCCACCAGCAGAGATAGTTCGGGTCAGCCCCAGCATTTT. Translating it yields CATSRDSSGQPQHF.

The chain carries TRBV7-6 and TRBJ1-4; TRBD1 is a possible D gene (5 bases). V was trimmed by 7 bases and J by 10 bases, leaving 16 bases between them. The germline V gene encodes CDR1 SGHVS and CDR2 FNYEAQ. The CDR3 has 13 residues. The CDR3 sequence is CASITRGDAKLFF. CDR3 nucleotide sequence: TGTGCCAGCATCACTCGGGGGGATGCAAAACTGTTTTTT. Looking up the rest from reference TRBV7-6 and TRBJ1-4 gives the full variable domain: GAGVSQSPRYKVTKRGQDVALRCDPISGHVSLYWYRQALGQGPEFLTYFNYEAQQDKSGLPNDRFSAERPEGSISTLTIQRTEQRDSAMYRCASITRGDAKLFFGSGTQLSVL.